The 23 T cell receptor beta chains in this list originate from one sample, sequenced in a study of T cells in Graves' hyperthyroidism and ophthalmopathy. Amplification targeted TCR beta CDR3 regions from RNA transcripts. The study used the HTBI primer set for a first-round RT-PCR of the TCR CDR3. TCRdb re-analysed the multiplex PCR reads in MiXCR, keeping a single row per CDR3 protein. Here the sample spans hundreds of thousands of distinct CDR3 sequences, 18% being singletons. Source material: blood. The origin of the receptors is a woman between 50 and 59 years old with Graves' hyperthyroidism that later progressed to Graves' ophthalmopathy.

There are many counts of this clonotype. For the CDR3, the DNA is TGTGCCATCAGTGGTTCGGGGAAGGCTGAAGCTTTCTTT. This encodes CAISGSGKAEAFF. The chain couples TRBV10-3 to TRBJ1-1, with unresolved D. In germline, CDR1 is ENHRY, CDR2 SYGVKD. The CDR3 has 13 residues. V was shortened by 4 bases and J by 6 bases, with 12 bases between the two germline ends.

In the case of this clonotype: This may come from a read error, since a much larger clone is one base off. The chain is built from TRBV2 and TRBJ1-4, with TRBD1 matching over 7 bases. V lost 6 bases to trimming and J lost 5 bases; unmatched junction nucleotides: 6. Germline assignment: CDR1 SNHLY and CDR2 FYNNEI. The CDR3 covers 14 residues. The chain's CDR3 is CASRADRSNEKLFF. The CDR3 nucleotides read TGTGCCAGCAGAGCGGACAGGTCCAATGAAAAACTGTTTTTT.

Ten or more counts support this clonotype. In DNA form, the CDR3 reads TGTGCCAGCAGCCCCTCAATAGTTCGGGGTCTGAACTATGGCTACACCTTC. This gives the protein CASSPSIVRGLNYGYTF. This rearrangement joins TRBV3-1 to TRBJ1-2; no reliable D call. V lost 4 bases to trimming and J lost 2 bases, with 20 bases between them. In germline, CDR1 is LGHDT, CDR2 YNNKEL (reference sequence). This CDR3 is 17 amino acids long.

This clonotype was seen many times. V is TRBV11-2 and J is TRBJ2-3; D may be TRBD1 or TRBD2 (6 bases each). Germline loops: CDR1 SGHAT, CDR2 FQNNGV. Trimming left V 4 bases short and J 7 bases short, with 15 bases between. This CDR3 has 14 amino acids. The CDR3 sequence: CASSSLGGRYTQYF. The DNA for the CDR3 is TGTGCCAGCAGCTCCCTAGGGGGGCGTTATACGCAGTATTTT.

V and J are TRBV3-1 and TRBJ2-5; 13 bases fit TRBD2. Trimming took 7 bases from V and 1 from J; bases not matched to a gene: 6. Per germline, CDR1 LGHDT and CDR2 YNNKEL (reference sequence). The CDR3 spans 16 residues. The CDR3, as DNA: TGTGCCAGCATATCAGGGACTAGCGGGGTCCAAGAGACCCAGTACTTC. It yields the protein CASISGTSGVQETQYF.

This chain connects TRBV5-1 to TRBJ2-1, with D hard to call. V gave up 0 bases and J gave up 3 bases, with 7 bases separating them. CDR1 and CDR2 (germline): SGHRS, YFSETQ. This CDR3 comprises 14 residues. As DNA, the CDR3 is TGCGCCAGCAGCTTGGCCAGACACTACAATGAGCAGTTCTTC. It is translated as CASSLARHYNEQFF.

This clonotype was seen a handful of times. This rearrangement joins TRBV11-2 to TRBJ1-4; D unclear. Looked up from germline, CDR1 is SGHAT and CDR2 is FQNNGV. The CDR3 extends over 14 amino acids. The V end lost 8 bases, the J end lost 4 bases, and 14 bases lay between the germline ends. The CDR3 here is CASSDGGINEKLFF. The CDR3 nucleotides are TGTGCCAGCTCCGACGGAGGAATTAATGAAAAACTGTTTTTT. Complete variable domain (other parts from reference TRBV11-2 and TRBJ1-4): EAGVAQSPRYKIIEKRQSVAFWCNPISGHATLYWYQQILGQGPKLLIQFQNNGVVDDSQLPKDRFSAERLKGVDSTLKIQPAKLEDSAVYLCASSDGGINEKLFFGSGTQLSVL.

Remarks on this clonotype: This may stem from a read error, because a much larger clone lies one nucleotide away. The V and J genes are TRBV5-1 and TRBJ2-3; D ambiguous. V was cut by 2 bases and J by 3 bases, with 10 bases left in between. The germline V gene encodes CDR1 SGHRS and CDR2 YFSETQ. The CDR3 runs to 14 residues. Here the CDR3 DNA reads TGCGCCAGCAGCTTTTTATCCGAGACAGATACGCAGTATTTT. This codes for CASSFLSETDTQYF. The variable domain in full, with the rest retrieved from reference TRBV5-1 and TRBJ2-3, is KAGVTQTPRYLIKTRGQQVTLSCSPISGHRSVSWYQQTPGQGLQFLFEYFSETQRNKGNFPGRFSGRQFSNSRSEMNVSTLELGDSALYLCASSFLSETDTQYFGPGTRLTVL.

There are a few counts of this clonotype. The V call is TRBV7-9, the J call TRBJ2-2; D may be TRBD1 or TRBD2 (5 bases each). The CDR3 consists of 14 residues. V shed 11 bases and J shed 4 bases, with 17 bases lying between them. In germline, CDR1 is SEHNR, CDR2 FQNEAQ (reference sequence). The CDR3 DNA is TGTGCCTCGGGGCTACCCTTTTCCACCGGGGAGCTGTTTTTT. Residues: CASGLPFSTGELFF.

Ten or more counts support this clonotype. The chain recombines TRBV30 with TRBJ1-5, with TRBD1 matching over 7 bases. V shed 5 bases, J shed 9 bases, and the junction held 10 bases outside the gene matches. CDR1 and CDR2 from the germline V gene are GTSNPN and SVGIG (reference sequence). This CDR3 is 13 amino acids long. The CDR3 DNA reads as TGTGCCTGGGAAGGACAGGTTGGGTGGCCCCAGCATTTT. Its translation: CAWEGQVGWPQHF.

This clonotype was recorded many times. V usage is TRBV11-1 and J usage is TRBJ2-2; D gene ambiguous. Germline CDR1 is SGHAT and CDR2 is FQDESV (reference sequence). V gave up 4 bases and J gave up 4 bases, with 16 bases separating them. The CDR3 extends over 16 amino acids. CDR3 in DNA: TGTGCCAGCAGCTACCTAACCGTAGTTGGCACCGGGGAGCTGTTTTTT. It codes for CASSYLTVVGTGELFF.

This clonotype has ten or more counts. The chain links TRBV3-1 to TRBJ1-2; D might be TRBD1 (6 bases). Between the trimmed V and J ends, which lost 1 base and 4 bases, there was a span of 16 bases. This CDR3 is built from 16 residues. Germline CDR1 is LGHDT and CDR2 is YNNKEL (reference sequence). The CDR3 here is CASSQGPPGQAYGYTF. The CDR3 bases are TGTGCCAGCAGCCAAGGACCCCCGGGACAAGCCTATGGCTACACCTTC.

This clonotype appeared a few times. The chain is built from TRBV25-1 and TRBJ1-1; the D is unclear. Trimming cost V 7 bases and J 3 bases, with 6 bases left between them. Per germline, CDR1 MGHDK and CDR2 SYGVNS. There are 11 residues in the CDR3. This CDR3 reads CASKDYTEAFF. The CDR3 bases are TGTGCCAGCAAAGACTACACTGAAGCTTTCTTT. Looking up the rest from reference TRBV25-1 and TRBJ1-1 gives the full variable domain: EADIYQTPRYLVIGTGKKITLECSQTMGHDKMYWYQQDPGMELHLIHYSYGVNSTEKGDLSSESTVSRIRTEHFPLTLESARPSHTSQYLCASKDYTEAFFGQGTRLTVV.

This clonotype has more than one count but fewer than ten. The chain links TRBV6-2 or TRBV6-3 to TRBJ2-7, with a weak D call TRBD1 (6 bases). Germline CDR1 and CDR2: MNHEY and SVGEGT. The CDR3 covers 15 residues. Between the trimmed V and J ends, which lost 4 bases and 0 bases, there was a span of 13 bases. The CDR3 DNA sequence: TGTGCCAGCAGTTCACACCGGGACAACTCCTACGAGCAGTACTTC. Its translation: CASSSHRDNSYEQYF.

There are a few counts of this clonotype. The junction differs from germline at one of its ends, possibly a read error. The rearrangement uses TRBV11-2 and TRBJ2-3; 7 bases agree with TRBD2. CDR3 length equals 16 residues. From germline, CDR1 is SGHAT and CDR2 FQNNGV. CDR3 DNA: TGTGCCAGCAGCGCGCTCGGGGGGTTGGGCACAGATACGCACTATTTT. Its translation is CASSALGGLGTDTHYF.

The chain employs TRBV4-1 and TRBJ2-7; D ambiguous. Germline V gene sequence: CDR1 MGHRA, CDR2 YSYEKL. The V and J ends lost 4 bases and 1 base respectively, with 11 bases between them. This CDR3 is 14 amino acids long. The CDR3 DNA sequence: TGCGCCAGCAGCCCCTCACCCGGGTCCTACGAGCAGTACTTC. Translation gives CASSPSPGSYEQYF.

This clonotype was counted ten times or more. The CDR3 here is CSASDRDSNQPQHF. CDR3 nucleotide sequence: TGCAGTGCATCGGACAGAGATAGCAATCAGCCCCAGCATTTT. The genes are TRBV20-1 and TRBJ1-5; a weak D match, TRBD1 (6 bases). V was cut by 6 bases and J by 0 bases, with 12 bases left in between. This CDR3 has 14 amino acids. CDR1 is DFQATT and CDR2 is SNEGSKA in the germline V gene (reference sequence).

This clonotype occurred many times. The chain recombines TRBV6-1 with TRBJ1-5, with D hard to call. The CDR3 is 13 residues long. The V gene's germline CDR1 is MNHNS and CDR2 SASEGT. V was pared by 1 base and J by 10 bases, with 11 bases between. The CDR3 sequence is CASSEGTFHPQHF. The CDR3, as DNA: TGTGCCAGCAGTGAAGGGACTTTTCACCCCCAGCATTTT.

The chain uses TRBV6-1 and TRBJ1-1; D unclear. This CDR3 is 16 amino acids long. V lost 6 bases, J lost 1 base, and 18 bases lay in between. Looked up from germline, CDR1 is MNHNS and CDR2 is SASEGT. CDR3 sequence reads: CASRLGSVPGNTEAFF. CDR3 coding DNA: TGTGCCAGCAGGCTGGGTTCAGTCCCCGGGAACACTGAAGCTTTCTTT.

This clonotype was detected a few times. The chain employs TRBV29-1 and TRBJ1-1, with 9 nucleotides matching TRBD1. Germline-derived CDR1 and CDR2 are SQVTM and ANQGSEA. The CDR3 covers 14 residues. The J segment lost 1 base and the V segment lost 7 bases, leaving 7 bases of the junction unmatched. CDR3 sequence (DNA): TGCAGCGCCAAGGACAGGGGCTGGAACACTGAAGCTTTCTTT. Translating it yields CSAKDRGWNTEAFF.

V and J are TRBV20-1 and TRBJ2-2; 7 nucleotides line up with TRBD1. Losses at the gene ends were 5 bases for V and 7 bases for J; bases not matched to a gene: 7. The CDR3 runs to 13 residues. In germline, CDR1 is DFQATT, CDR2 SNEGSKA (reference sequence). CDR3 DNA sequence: TGCAGTGCTGGTACAGGGGCCATCGGGGAGCTGTTTTTT. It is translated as CSAGTGAIGELFF.

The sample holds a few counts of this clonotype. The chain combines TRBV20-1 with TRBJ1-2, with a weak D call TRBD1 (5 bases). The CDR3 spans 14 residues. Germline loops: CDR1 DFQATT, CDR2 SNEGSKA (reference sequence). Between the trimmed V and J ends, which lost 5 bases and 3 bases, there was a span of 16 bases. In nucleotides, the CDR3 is TGCAGTGCTCCTCTCAGGGCCCTCGACTATGGCTACACCTTC. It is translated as CSAPLRALDYGYTF.

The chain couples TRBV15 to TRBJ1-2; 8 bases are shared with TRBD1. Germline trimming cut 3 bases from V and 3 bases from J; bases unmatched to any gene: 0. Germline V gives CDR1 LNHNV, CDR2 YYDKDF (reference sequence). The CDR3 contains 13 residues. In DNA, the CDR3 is TGTGCCACCAGCAGGACAGGGGACTATGGCTACACCTTC. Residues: CATSRTGDYGYTF.